Below, 8 T cell receptor beta chains from the same sample are listed, as sequenced in a study of blood T cells in healthy people across ages. It was with a sample-barcoded 5' primer and a J-beta primer mix that a second PCR of about 6 to 12 cycles was run. TCRdb re-derived calls from the 5' RACE reads in MiXCR, one entry per CDR3 protein. There are around 940,000 distinct CDR3 sequences in the sample; just over 50% occur only once, and over 20% lies in the top ten. Material: blood. All receptors derive from a woman aged 60-75 years in good health.

The genes are TRBV2 and TRBJ2-3, with D tentatively TRBD2 (6 bases). Germline V gene lookup returns CDR1 SNHLY and CDR2 FYNNEI. This CDR3 region has 16 residues. V lost 2 bases and J lost 3, with 15 bases in between. This CDR3 reads CASSEPRRERTDTQYF. For the CDR3, the DNA is TGTGCCAGCAGTGAACCCAGGAGGGAAAGGACAGATACGCAGTATTTT.

This clonotype was seen only a few times. This CDR3 reads CSARANNEQFF. CDR3 DNA: TGCAGCGCAAGGGCCAACAATGAGCAGTTCTTC. The V and J genes are TRBV29-1 and TRBJ2-1, with D uncertain. CDR3 length: 11 amino acids. The V gene lost 7 bases and the J gene lost 5 bases, with 9 bases spanning the gap. Germline V gene lookup returns CDR1 SQVTM and CDR2 ANQGSEA.

This chain connects TRBV29-1 to TRBJ2-7; TRBD2 agrees at 12 bases. Germline trimming cut 4 bases from V and 1 base from J; bases unmatched to any gene: 20. The CDR3 consists of 20 residues. Germline V gene lookup returns CDR1 SQVTM and CDR2 ANQGSEA. In DNA form, the CDR3 reads TGCAGCGTTGCGAAGTTCGACAGTAGGTCGACTAGCGGGAGATCCTACGAGCAGTACTTC. Encoded protein: CSVAKFDSRSTSGRSYEQYF.

This sequence joins TRBV6-6 and TRBJ2-1; 9 positions agree with TRBD2. Trimming removed 0 bases from V and 5 bases from J; junction bases left unmatched: 8. Germline loops: CDR1 MNHNY, CDR2 SVGAGI (reference sequence). The CDR3 is made up of 17 amino acids. CDR3 in amino acids: CASSYSGGRGRHNEQFF. DNA for the CDR3: TGTGCCAGCAGTTACTCGGGCGGGAGGGGCAGGCACAATGAGCAGTTCTTC.

The chain uses TRBV3-1 and TRBJ1-4; no definite D call. Trimming stripped 4 bases from V and 4 bases from J, with 16 bases between. CDR1 is LGHDT and CDR2 is YNNKEL in the germline V gene (reference sequence). This CDR3 is built from 16 residues. The chain's CDR3 is CASSPWGRADNEKLFF. CDR3 coding DNA: TGTGCCAGCAGCCCATGGGGAAGGGCAGATAATGAAAAACTGTTTTTT. Complete variable domain (other parts from reference TRBV3-1 and TRBJ1-4): DTAVSQTPKYLVTQMGNDKSIKCEQNLGHDTMYWYKQDSKKFLKIMFSYNNKELIINETVPNRFSPKSPDKAHLNLHINSLELGDSAVYFCASSPWGRADNEKLFFGSGTQLSVL.

This sequence joins TRBV24-1 and TRBJ2-1, with TRBD2 matching over 15 bases. The J call may be in error: the DNA end matches TRBJ2-7 better. The CDR3 is 18 residues long. Germline assignment: CDR1 KGHDR and CDR2 SFDVKD. The CDR3 DNA is TGTGCCACCAGGGGGACTAGCGGGAGGATAGATATTTACAATGAGCAGTACTTC. This codes for CATRGTSGRIDIYNEQYF.

The rearrangement links TRBV15 to TRBJ2-5; the D is unclear. This CDR3 is 13 amino acids long. CDR1 LNHNV and CDR2 YYDKDF come from the germline V gene (reference sequence). V was pared by 0 bases and J by 3 bases, with 5 bases between. In DNA form, the CDR3 reads TGTGCCACCAGCAGAGACCCAGAAGAGACCCAGTACTTC. Protein: CATSRDPEETQYF.

This clonotype was detected once. This chain links TRBV6-2 or TRBV6-3 with TRBJ1-1; D call uncertain. Per germline, CDR1 MNHEY and CDR2 SVGEGT. The ends were cut back, 4 bases at V and 5 bases at J, with 11 bases in the middle. The CDR3 runs to 13 residues. CDR3 coding DNA: TGTGCCAGCAGTTGGATAAGTATGACTGAAGCTTTCTTT. It encodes CASSWISMTEAFF.